This T cell receptor (beta chain) was found in a study of cytomegalovirus exposure and HLA in healthy donors. The study, taken as a whole, reports: Published work reported that the classifier diagnosed cytomegalovirus status with high specificity and sensitivity. Donors were assumed by presence/absence analyses to have roughly uniform sequencing depth. Segments of the TCR beta V type were, in most cases, productive about 90% or about 30% of the time in an earlier analysis.

This clone has only a few counts. Its specificity is not known. Germline CDR1 and CDR2: SGHTS and YDEGEE. Trimming stripped 4 bases from V and 7 bases from J, with 12 bases between. The CDR3 has 12 residues. Nominally healthy donors were sampled, though unrecorded immune exposures were likely. 60 Vbeta and 13 Jbeta primers were used in PCR. Method: immunoSEQ multiplex PCR; TCRdb's copy keeps in-frame clones and lacks some. The sample yields about 300,000 clones, 86% seen once. Sequenced sample: PBMCs. The receptor was isolated from a middle-aged man in good health and CMV-seropositive. V usage is TRBV5-8 and J usage is TRBJ2-7; D gene ambiguous. CDR3 sequence: CASSPRGGEQYF. For the CDR3, the DNA is TGTGCCAGCAGCCCGCGAGGTGGAGAGCAGTACTTC.